These 5 T cell receptor beta chains originate from one sample sequenced in a study of shared T cell receptors in the human thymus (dated by TCRdb to about 2021). To prepare the library, the immunoSEQ multiplex PCR assay was applied. This is the immuneACCESS table as TCRdb keeps it, with only in-frame sequences that have V and J called. A part of the clones is gone; compared with another copy, unresolved V genes explain less than half, and the rest is unexplained. A total of 500,000 to 850,000 clones appear in this sample, around 87% of them only once. Together, the top ten hold 0.0094% of the sample. The sample was also linked to a second study, of human thymus T cells.

Sequenced sample: thymocytes. These receptors were collected from a boy under two years old with a congenital heart defect. Donor details come from another sample of the same person, matched by shared clones.

V gene TRBV4-3 combines with J gene TRBJ2-7, with 7 bases identical to TRBD1. CDR1 is LGHNA, CDR2 YSLEER, per germline. The CDR3 spans 20 residues. The junction had 24 bases not matched to a gene; V was cut back by 2 bases and J by 5 bases. As DNA, the CDR3 is TGCGCCAGCAGCCAAACCCACTACCCAGCCGGGGACAGCGTCTCGCACGAGCAGTACTTC. Protein product: CASSQTHYPAGDSVSHEQYF.

The chain employs TRBV4-1 and TRBJ1-2; 11 bases map to TRBD1. The CDR3 is made up of 18 amino acids. V lost 4 bases to trimming and J lost 0 bases; unmatched junction nucleotides: 10. The germline CDR1 and CDR2 sequences are MGHRA and YSYEKL. For the CDR3, the DNA is TGCGCCAGCAGCCCCGAGGACAGGGGGCCATCGCCTAACTATGGCTACACCTTC. Its protein product is CASSPEDRGPSPNYGYTF.

V and J are TRBV6-5 and TRBJ1-2, with D possibly being TRBD1 (5 bases). The CDR3 covers 13 residues. V was shortened by 2 bases and J by 5 bases, with 9 bases between the two germline ends. The germline gives CDR1 MNHEY, CDR2 SVGAGI. This CDR3 is CASSYEGEYGYTF. CDR3 bases: TGTGCCAGCAGTTACGAAGGGGAATATGGCTACACCTTC.

The chain uses TRBV13 and TRBJ1-3; no clear D gene. CDR3 length: 13 residues. Trimming pared 5 bases from V and 1 base from J, leaving 6 bases between. Germline CDR1 PRHDT, CDR2 FYEKMQ (reference sequence). The CDR3: CASSPGSGNTIYF. CDR3 coding DNA: TGTGCCAGCAGCCCGGGGTCTGGAAACACCATATATTTT.

The V call is TRBV6-1, the J call TRBJ1-4, with TRBD1 matching 8 bases. This CDR3 region has 16 residues. J lost 2 bases, V lost 3 bases, and 5 bases had no gene match. From germline, CDR1 is MNHNS and CDR2 SASEGT. CDR3 DNA sequence: TGTGCCAGCAGTGACCCCAGGGGGCCGACTAATGAAAAACTGTTTTTT. Translated: CASSDPRGPTNEKLFF.